The 17 T cell receptor beta chains in this list originate from one sample, sequenced in a study of blood T cell repertoires in COVID-19. TCRdb's copy holds only in-frame clones and misses some; the assay was immunoSEQ multiplex PCR. The table records hundreds of thousands of clones, approximately 86% of them present only once. Material for sequencing was peripheral blood. The receptor source for this set is a man in his sixties or seventies with acute or convalescent COVID-19.

The rearrangement joins TRBV7-2 to TRBJ2-1; no clear D. Germline loops: CDR1 SGHTA, CDR2 FQGNSA. The CDR3 has 14 amino acids. The V gene lost 3 bases and the J gene lost 6 bases, with 12 bases spanning the gap. The CDR3 region is CASSFTYQTNEQFF. The DNA of the CDR3 is TGTGCCAGCAGCTTTACTTACCAAACCAATGAGCAGTTCTTC. Combining the CDR3 with reference TRBV7-2 and TRBJ2-1 gives the whole variable domain GAGVSQSPSNKVTEKGKDVELRCDPISGHTALYWYRQSLGQGLEFLIYFQGNSAPDKSGLPSDRFSAERTGGSVSTLTIQRTQQEDSAVYLCASSFTYQTNEQFFGPGTRLTVL.

Details on this clone: The sample contains more than one DNA sequence encoding this CDR3. This chain connects TRBV2 to TRBJ1-1, with TRBD1 identical over 8 bases. With V trimmed by 6 bases and J by 0 bases, 0 bases remained unmatched. The germline V gene encodes CDR1 SNHLY and CDR2 FYNNEI. CDR3 size: 13 residues. The CDR3 region has the DNA TGTGCCAGCAGGGGACAGGTGAACACTGAAGCTTTCTTT. Residues: CASRGQVNTEAFF. Combining the CDR3 with reference TRBV2 and TRBJ1-1 gives the whole variable domain EPEVTQTPSHQVTQMGQEVILRCVPISNHLYFYWYRQILGQKVEFLVSFYNNEISEKSEIFDDQFSVERPDGSNFTLKIRSTKLEDSAMYFCASRGQVNTEAFFGQGTRLTVV.

The chain combines TRBV3-1 (or the pseudogene TRBV3-2) with TRBJ1-2; TRBD1 matches at 7 bases. Germline V gives CDR1 LGHDT, CDR2 YNNKEL (reference sequence). The CDR3 length is 17 residues. J lost 6 bases, V lost 1 base, and 14 bases had no gene match. The CDR3 nucleotides are TGTGCCAGCAGCCAAGTATTCCTTTACAGGGGAGGAGATGGCTACACCTTC. It translates to CASSQVFLYRGGDGYTF.

V and J are TRBV15 and TRBJ1-3; D remains ambiguous. Trimming stripped 2 bases from V and 2 bases from J, with 7 bases between. There are 14 residues in the CDR3. Germline V CDR1 and CDR2: LNHNV, YYDKDF (reference sequence). The CDR3 protein is CATSRQKTGNTIYF. DNA for the CDR3: TGTGCCACCAGCAGACAGAAGACTGGAAACACCATATATTTT. Using reference TRBV15 and TRBJ1-3 for the parts outside the CDR3, the full variable domain is DAMVIQNPRYQVTQFGKPVTLSCSQTLNHNVMYWYQQKSSQAPKLLFHYYDKDFNNEADTPDNFQSRRPNTSFCFLDIRSPGLGDTAMYLCATSRQKTGNTIYFGEGSWLTVV.

The chain combines TRBV28 with TRBJ2-7, with D perhaps TRBD2 (6 bases). Trimming took off 7 bases at V and 0 bases at J, with 16 bases between the two ends. The germline V gene has CDR1 MDHEN and CDR2 SYDVKM. The CDR3 covers 15 residues. The CDR3 loop reads CASNMVGGNSYEQYF. The CDR3, as DNA: TGTGCCAGCAACATGGTGGGGGGAAACTCCTACGAGCAGTACTTC. Based on the CDR3 plus reference TRBV28 and TRBJ2-7, the full variable domain is DVKVTQSSRYLVKRTGEKVFLECVQDMDHENMFWYRQDPGLGLRLIYFSYDVKMKEKGDIPEGYSVSREKKERFSLILESASTNQTSMYLCASNMVGGNSYEQYFGPGTRLTVT.

The chain links TRBV10-3 to TRBJ1-1; the match to TRBD1 covers 8 bases. Looked up from germline, CDR1 is ENHRY and CDR2 is SYGVKD. CDR3 length: 13 residues. V shed 7 bases, J shed 1 base, and the junction held 2 bases outside the gene matches. The CDR3 bases are TGTGCCATCAAGGGACAGGAGAACACTGAAGCTTTCTTT. This sequence encodes CAIKGQENTEAFF.

J is TRBJ1-5 and V is TRBV19, with a tentative D call TRBD1 (5 bases). Trimming took 8 bases from V and 4 from J, leaving 12 bases between them. The length of the CDR3 is 13 residues. Germline assignment: CDR1 LNHDA and CDR2 SQIVND (reference sequence). This CDR3 is CASGGGWNQPQHF. The CDR3 nucleotides read TGTGCCAGTGGGGGGGGGTGGAATCAGCCCCAGCATTTT. The full variable domain, rest sourced from reference TRBV19 and TRBJ1-5, is DGGITQSPKYLFRKEGQNVTLSCEQNLNHDAMYWYRQDPGQGLRLIYYSQIVNDFQKGDIAEGYSVSREKKESFPLTVTSAQKNPTAFYLCASGGGWNQPQHFGDGTRLSIL.

In DNA form, the CDR3 reads TGTGCCTGGAGTTTTCGGGACAGGGCGAATGAGCAGTTCTTC. Amino acids: CAWSFRDRANEQFF. The chain carries TRBV30 and TRBJ2-1; 9 bases are shared with TRBD1. With V trimmed by 2 bases and J by 7 bases, 6 bases remained unmatched. From germline, CDR1 is GTSNPN and CDR2 SVGIG (reference sequence). The length of the CDR3 is 14 residues.

This clone was counted a few times. This sequence joins TRBV6-5 and TRBJ2-7; TRBD2 matches 7 bases. CDR1 and CDR2 from the germline V gene are MNHEY and SVGAGI. V was pared by 5 bases and J by 4 bases, with 8 bases of the junction left unmatched. The CDR3 is 14 amino acids. The CDR3 nucleotides read TGTGCCAGCAGTCAACCGGGACTACGGTACGAGCAGTACTTC. It encodes CASSQPGLRYEQYF.

This chain joins TRBV11-3 and TRBJ2-1, with TRBD2 identical over 13 bases. Germline loops: CDR1 SGHNT, CDR2 YENEEA. V was clipped by 5 bases and J by 3 bases; unmatched bases: 4. This CDR3 is 16 amino acids long. The CDR3: CASSRTSGGSYNEQFF. The CDR3 DNA sequence: TGTGCCAGCAGCAGGACTAGCGGGGGTAGCTACAATGAGCAGTTCTTC.

The chain uses TRBV10-3 and TRBJ2-5; 14 nucleotides agree with TRBD2. The V gene end was trimmed by 2 bases and the J gene end by 4 bases; junction bases not matched to a gene: 3. Germline assignment: CDR1 ENHRY and CDR2 SYGVKD. The CDR3 has 16 residues. The CDR3 spells CAISEATSGGVETQYF. For the CDR3, the DNA is TGTGCCATCAGTGAGGCGACTAGCGGGGGGGTAGAGACCCAGTACTTC.

This rearrangement joins TRBV2 to TRBJ2-2; D gene uncertain. The CDR3 is made up of 13 amino acids. Germline lookup yields CDR1 SNHLY and CDR2 FYNNEI. Between the trimmed V and J ends, which lost 7 bases and 4 bases, there was a span of 10 bases. The DNA of the CDR3 is TGTGCCAGCACCGCCTTCGGCACCGGGGAGCTGTTTTTT. This encodes CASTAFGTGELFF. The full variable domain, with the rest looked up from reference TRBV2 and TRBJ2-2, is EPEVTQTPSHQVTQMGQEVILRCVPISNHLYFYWYRQILGQKVEFLVSFYNNEISEKSEIFDDQFSVERPDGSNFTLKIRSTKLEDSAMYFCASTAFGTGELFFGEGSRLTVL.

The rearrangement uses TRBV5-1 and TRBJ1-2, with 9 bases aligning to TRBD1. Germline V gene data show CDR1 as SGHRS and CDR2 as YFSETQ. The CDR3 runs 14 residues. J was trimmed by 5 bases and V by 0 bases; bases with no gene match: 2. The chain's CDR3 is CASSLGTGEYGYTF. DNA for the CDR3: TGCGCCAGCAGCTTGGGGACAGGGGAGTATGGCTACACCTTC.

The rearrangement joins TRBV11-3 to TRBJ2-1; 7 bases agree with TRBD2. After removal of 0 bases from V and 8 bases from J, the junction contained 4 bases not matched to a gene. The CDR3 has 14 residues. From germline, CDR1 is SGHNT and CDR2 YENEEA. DNA of the CDR3: TGTGCCAGCAGCTTAGATACGGGAGGACATGAGCAGTTCTTC. Encoded protein: CASSLDTGGHEQFF.

The chain combines TRBV6-5 with TRBJ1-2, with D possibly being TRBD1 (6 bases). Germline CDR1 reads MNHEY; CDR2 reads SVGAGI. The CDR3 sequence is 13 residues long. V was shortened by 10 bases and J by 0 bases, with 12 bases between the two germline ends. The CDR3 coding sequence is TGTGCCACCGACAGGTCCTCTAACTATGGCTACACCTTC. This gives the protein CATDRSSNYGYTF.

This clone has a single count. The genes are TRBV7-2 and TRBJ2-7; 7 bases align to TRBD2. Trimming at V came to 1 base and at J to 4 bases, leaving 10 bases not matched to a gene. The CDR3 contains 16 residues. The germline CDR1 and CDR2 sequences are SGHTA and FQGNSA. The CDR3 DNA is TGTGCCAGCAGCTTAGGGGTTAGCGGGTTTACGTACGAGCAGTACTTC. This encodes CASSLGVSGFTYEQYF. The full variable domain, completed using reference TRBV7-2 and TRBJ2-7, is GAGVSQSPSNKVTEKGKDVELRCDPISGHTALYWYRQSLGQGLEFLIYFQGNSAPDKSGLPSDRFSAERTGGSVSTLTIQRTQQEDSAVYLCASSLGVSGFTYEQYFGPGTRLTVT.

V usage is TRBV19 and J usage is TRBJ1-1; 8 nucleotides align to TRBD1. V trimming: 4 bases; J trimming: 0 bases; junction bases outside the gene matches: 4. CDR3 length: 15 amino acids. The germline V gene has CDR1 LNHDA and CDR2 SQIVND (reference sequence). The chain's CDR3 is CASSKGQVMNTEAFF. As DNA, the CDR3 is TGTGCCAGTAGTAAGGGACAGGTCATGAACACTGAAGCTTTCTTT. Supplemented by reference TRBV19 and TRBJ1-1, the full variable domain reads DGGITQSPKYLFRKEGQNVTLSCEQNLNHDAMYWYRQDPGQGLRLIYYSQIVNDFQKGDIAEGYSVSREKKESFPLTVTSAQKNPTAFYLCASSKGQVMNTEAFFGQGTRLTVV.